The T cell receptor beta chain described here comes from a study of beta chain features in type 1 diabetes. This clone occurred a few times. Antigen specificity is unknown. Points from the study as a whole: Among all four CD4+ subsets, Type 1 diabetes patients had TCRB CDR3s that were moderately but significantly shorter. Insertions at VDJ junctions were less frequent in type 1 diabetes patients. These patients also deleted more nucleotides at the same junctions.

The CDR3 runs to 16 residues. Germline CDR1 reads LGHNA; CDR2 reads YSLEER. The V gene lost 4 bases and the J gene lost 3 bases, with 17 bases spanning the gap. The whole isolated RNA underwent reverse transcription, so sequencing captured expressed TCRB transcripts. Method: immunoSEQ multiplex PCR; TCRdb's copy keeps in-frame clones and lacks some. This table holds some 110,000 clones, about a sixth found once. The chain combines TRBV4-3 with TRBJ2-3; D is possibly TRBD2 (6 bases). The sequenced material came from central memory CD4+ T cells from blood. The receptor was isolated from a man in his thirties or forties with type 1 diabetes. CDR3 sequence: CASSRKRDSGTDTQYF. Here the CDR3 DNA reads TGCGCCAGCAGCCGAAAAAGGGACTCCGGAACAGATACGCAGTATTTT.